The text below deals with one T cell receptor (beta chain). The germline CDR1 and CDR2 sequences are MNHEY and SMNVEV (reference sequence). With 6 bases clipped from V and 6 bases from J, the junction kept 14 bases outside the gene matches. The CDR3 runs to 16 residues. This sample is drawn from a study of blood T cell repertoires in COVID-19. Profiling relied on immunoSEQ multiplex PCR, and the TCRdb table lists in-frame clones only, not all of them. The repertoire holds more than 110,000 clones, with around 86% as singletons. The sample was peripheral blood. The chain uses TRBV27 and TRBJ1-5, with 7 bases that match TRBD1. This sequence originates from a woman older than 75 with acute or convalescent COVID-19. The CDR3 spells CASSPHRDRDGQPQHF. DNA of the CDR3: TGTGCCAGCAGCCCCCACCGCGACAGGGACGGTCAGCCCCAGCATTTT.